These T cell receptor beta chains were read from a single sample in a study of blood T cells in healthy people across ages. TCRdb reanalysed the 5' RACE reads using MiXCR and keeps one entry per CDR3 protein. The table lists 1,500,000 or so distinct CDR3 sequences, 59% of them singletons. The material sequenced was blood. The receptors were sampled from a man younger than 30 in good health. CDR3s include the opening cysteine and the closing phenylalanine or tryptophan. The D gene is left open where the match is weak. The size entry is marked missing in some rows and otherwise reads once, few, many or a size class.

>-|TRBJ1-6|-|TRBV16
CASSHYRSSYNSPLHF
TGTGCCAGCAGCCATTATAGGAGCTCCTATAATTCACCCCTCCACTTT
>few|TRBJ2-7|TRBD1|TRBV7-2
CASSPSTGPSYEQYF
TGTGCCAGCAGCCCATCGACAGGGCCTTCCTACGAGCAGTACTTC
>-|TRBJ2-1|-|TRBV7-9
CASSPTRTLQETQFF
TGTGCCAGCAGCCCTACTCGGACCCTCCAAGAGACCCAGTTCTTC
>-|TRBJ2-5|TRBD1|TRBV5-1
CASSTDRGVGETQYF
TGCGCCAGCAGCACGGACAGGGGTGTTGGAGAGACCCAGTACTTC
>few|TRBJ1-1|-|TRBV5-1
CASSLGALEVAEAFF
TGCGCCAGCAGCTTGGGGGCCCTCGAAGTGGCTGAAGCTTTCTTT
>once|TRBJ1-2|TRBD1|TRBV12-3/TRBV12-4
CAIDQGGDGYTF
TGTGCCATCGATCAGGGGGGAGATGGCTACACCTTC
>few|TRBJ2-1|TRBD2|TRBV29-1
CSVVLAVNEQFF
TGCAGCGTTGTGCTAGCGGTTAATGAGCAGTTCTTC
>few|TRBJ2-7|-|TRBV4-3
CASSQDYRSHEQYF
TGCGCCAGCAGCCAAGACTACAGGAGTCACGAGCAGTACTTC
>-|TRBJ2-2|TRBD2|TRBV20-1
CSAREASGRRTGELFF
TGCAGTGCTAGAGAGGCTAGCGGGAGGCGGACCGGGGAGCTGTTTTTT
>-|TRBJ2-3|-|TRBV12-3/TRBV12-4
CASSIGRTDTQYF
TGTGCCAGCAGCATCGGACGGACAGATACGCAGTATTTT
>-|TRBJ1-1|-|TRBV2
CASSSTAQAFF
TGTGCCAGCAGTTCTACGGCACAAGCTTTCTTT
>-|TRBJ2-7|TRBD2|TRBV11-2
CASSLHLAGYEQYF
TGTGCCAGCAGCTTACATCTAGCGGGATACGAGCAGTACTTC
>-|TRBJ2-7|-|TRBV5-5
CASSFTNGGEQYF
TGTGCCAGCAGCTTTACAAACGGGGGCGAGCAGTACTTC
>few|TRBJ1-4|-|TRBV3-1
CASSHTGASEKLFF
TGTGCCAGCAGCCACACCGGGGCGAGTGAAAAACTGTTTTTT
>-|TRBJ1-1|-|TRBV7-2
CANSETGTVTEAFF
TGTGCCAACAGCGAAACCGGGACCGTCACTGAAGCTTTCTTT
>-|TRBJ2-5|-|TRBV28
CARDCRTQYF
TGTGCCAGGGACTGTAGGACCCAGTACTTC
>-|TRBJ2-3|-|TRBV4-2
CASSPPQRVPDTQYF
TGTGCCAGCAGCCCGCCGCAGCGAGTGCCAGATACGCAGTATTTT
>-|TRBJ2-5|-|TRBV19
CASSITWPTLQETQYF
TGTGCCAGTAGTATAACGTGGCCTACCCTCCAAGAGACCCAGTACTTC
>-|TRBJ2-1|TRBD2|TRBV4-2
CASSQVAGGAIEQFF
TGTGCCAGCAGCCAAGTAGCGGGAGGCGCCATCGAGCAGTTCTTC
>-|TRBJ1-2|-|TRBV15
CATSRDRGGHGYTF
TGTGCCACCAGCAGGGACAGAGGAGGGCATGGCTACACCTTC
>-|TRBJ2-5|-|TRBV7-7
CASSFSSGEETQYF
TGTGCCAGCAGCTTTAGCTCGGGCGAAGAGACCCAGTACTTC
>-|TRBJ2-3|TRBD2|TRBV28
CASKLAGGVLNTQYF
TGTGCCAGCAAATTAGCGGGGGGGGTCCTGAATACGCAGTATTTT
>few|TRBJ2-5|TRBD1|TRBV28
CASRVGTGFQETQYF
TGTGCCAGCAGAGTCGGGACAGGCTTCCAAGAGACCCAGTACTTC
>-|TRBJ2-7|TRBD1|TRBV25-1
CASSERGTGGSYEQYF
TGTGCCAGCAGTGAGAGGGGGACAGGGGGCTCCTACGAGCAGTACTTC
>few|TRBJ2-3|TRBD2|TRBV20-1
CSARGGVDTQYF
TGCAGTGCTAGGGGGGGGGTAGATACGCAGTATTTT
>few|TRBJ2-7|TRBD1|TRBV29-1
CSVELQDRGSEQYF
TGCAGCGTTGAATTACAGGACAGGGGGTCCGAGCAGTACTTC
>-|TRBJ1-1|-|TRBV10-3
CAIALDTYTEAFF
TGTGCCATCGCACTTGACACTTACACTGAAGCTTTCTTT
>-|TRBJ1-4|-|TRBV27
CASNPLGANEKLFF
TGTGCCAGCAACCCCTTGGGCGCTAATGAAAAACTGTTTTTT
>-|TRBJ2-7|-|TRBV12-3/TRBV12-4
CASSLEGFEQYF
TGTGCCAGCAGTTTAGAAGGATTCGAGCAGTACTTC
>-|TRBJ2-7|TRBD1|TRBV20-1
CSATHRGSYEQYF
TGCAGTGCTACCCACAGGGGTTCCTACGAGCAGTACTTC
>few|TRBJ2-7|-|TRBV20-1
CSARDPTRGGEQYF
TGCAGTGCTAGAGATCCTACTAGAGGCGGTGAGCAGTACTTC
>-|TRBJ2-3|-|TRBV5-1
CASSLAILGSDTQYF
TGCGCCAGCAGCTTGGCAATCCTAGGGAGTGATACGCAGTATTTT
>few|TRBJ2-1|-|TRBV11-2
CASSLDLGNYNEQFF
TGTGCCAGCAGCTTAGATCTTGGCAACTACAATGAGCAGTTCTTC
>-|TRBJ1-1|-|TRBV10-1
CASSEFPGVTEAFF
TGCGCCAGCAGTGAGTTCCCGGGCGTGACTGAAGCTTTCTTT
>many|TRBJ2-5|-|TRBV27
CASSFTGSEQYF
TGTGCCAGCAGTTTCACGGGAAGTGAGCAGTACTTC
>once|TRBJ2-4|TRBD2|TRBV7-2
CASSLSGGSKNIQYF
TGTGCCAGCAGCCTGTCCGGGGGGTCTAAAAACATTCAGTACTTC
>few|TRBJ2-5|-|TRBV25-1
CASSDQGEGEETQYF
TGTGCCAGCAGTGACCAGGGCGAGGGAGAAGAGACCCAGTACTTC
>-|TRBJ2-7|-|TRBV5-1
CASSLGFSSYNEQYF
TGCGCCAGCAGCTTGGGTTTCTCGTCCTACAATGAGCAGTACTTC
>-|TRBJ2-3|TRBD2|TRBV10-3
CAIAWALGGSTDTQYF
TGTGCCATCGCGTGGGCACTCGGGGGGAGCACAGATACGCAGTATTTT
>-|TRBJ2-3|-|TRBV28
CASNKPRTGTDTQYF
TGTGCCAGCAACAAACCGAGGACAGGCACAGATACGCAGTATTTT
>-|TRBJ2-1|-|TRBV7-2
CASSLASRGNEQFF
TGTGCCAGCAGCTTAGCATCGAGGGGAAATGAGCAGTTCTTC
>few|TRBJ2-2|-|TRBV29-1
CSVSFRGTNTGELFF
TGCAGCGTTTCATTCAGGGGTACGAACACCGGGGAGCTGTTTTTT
>-|TRBJ2-5|-|TRBV24-1
CATSRAAGTQYF
TGTGCCACCAGTAGGGCGGCGGGGACCCAGTACTTC
>-|TRBJ1-4|TRBD1|TRBV29-1
CSVRQGWGEKLFF
TGCAGCGTCCGACAGGGGTGGGGTGAAAAACTGTTTTTT
>-|TRBJ2-7|-|TRBV4-1
CASSQEPLAPFWGEQYF
TGCGCCAGCAGCCAAGAACCCCTGGCACCGTTCTGGGGCGAGCAGTACTTC
>many|TRBJ2-7|-|TRBV7-6
CASSLGGETYEQYF
TGTGCCAGCAGCCTAGGAGGGGAGACCTACGAGCAGTACTTC
>-|TRBJ2-5|-|TRBV6-2/TRBV6-3
CASGLQWGETQYF
TGTGCCAGTGGTTTGCAATGGGGAGAGACCCAGTACTTC
>once|TRBJ2-2|TRBD2|TRBV11-2
CASSLAGLAGTNTGELFF
TGTGCCAGCAGCTTAGCGGGACTAGCGGGAACGAACACCGGGGAGCTGTTTTTT
>once|TRBJ2-1|-|TRBV30
CAWSPPGVGEQFF
TGTGCCTGGAGTCCCCCCGGGGTTGGAGAGCAGTTCTTC
>-|TRBJ2-3|-|TRBV9
CASSPYSADTQYF
TGTGCCAGCAGCCCTTACTCGGCAGATACGCAGTATTTT
>-|TRBJ2-1|-|TRBV7-9
CASSATGSGEQFF
TGTGCCAGCAGCGCCACAGGGTCCGGCGAGCAGTTCTTC
>-|TRBJ2-5|TRBD1|TRBV5-1
CASSSLTGIEETQYF
TGCGCCAGCAGCTCCTTGACAGGGATTGAAGAGACCCAGTACTTC
>-|TRBJ2-1|TRBD2|TRBV20-1
CSARDPSGVFHNEQFF
TGCAGTGCTAGAGACCCTAGCGGAGTCTTCCACAATGAGCAGTTCTTC
>-|TRBJ1-6|-|TRBV27
CASSLIGEPLHF
TGTGCCAGCAGTTTAATCGGGGAGCCCCTCCACTTT
>-|TRBJ2-7|TRBD2|TRBV29-1
CSVSGSSSYNEQYF
TGCAGCGTGAGCGGGAGCAGCTCCTACAATGAGCAGTACTTC
>few|TRBJ2-3|-|TRBV29-1
CSGAGPSSTDTQYF
TGCAGCGGCGCGGGGCCATCTAGCACAGATACGCAGTATTTT
>-|TRBJ2-3|-|TRBV7-8
CASSEGGYTDTQYF
TGTGCCAGCAGCGAAGGGGGATACACAGATACGCAGTATTTT
>once|TRBJ2-2|-|TRBV5-1
CASRPGPLANTGELFF
TGCGCCAGCAGGCCAGGACCGCTCGCGAACACCGGGGAGCTGTTTTTT
>few|TRBJ1-2|-|TRBV7-8
CASSIAEIYGYTF
TGTGCCAGCAGCATAGCGGAGATCTATGGCTACACCTTC
>few|TRBJ2-3|-|TRBV12-3/TRBV12-4
CASSLAAQTQYF
TGTGCCAGCAGTTTAGCAGCCCAGACGCAGTATTTT